This T cell receptor beta chain was recovered during a study of patients and donors after allogeneic stem cell transplantation. TCRdb redid the calling of the RT-PCR reads with MiXCR, one entry per CDR3 protein. The sample includes roughly 880,000 distinct CDR3 sequences, roughly 18% of them seen just once. This clonotype has more than one count but fewer than ten. The CDR3 is made up of 12 amino acids. The V end was cut by 4 bases, the J end by 6 bases, with 10 bases between. The germline V gene has CDR1 SGHRS and CDR2 YFSETQ. V gene TRBV5-1 combines with J gene TRBJ1-2, with D possibly matching TRBD1 (6 bases). Material for sequencing was blood, either unsorted or a sorted T cell fraction (not recorded which). The TCR was taken from a human donor who was either an allogeneic HSCT recipient or a stem cell or donor lymphocyte infusion donor (not recorded which). It is not recorded whose cells these are; they may come from a transplant donor. CDR3 region: CASSGDIDGYTF. The CDR3 DNA is TGCGCCAGCAGCGGGGACATCGATGGCTACACCTTC.